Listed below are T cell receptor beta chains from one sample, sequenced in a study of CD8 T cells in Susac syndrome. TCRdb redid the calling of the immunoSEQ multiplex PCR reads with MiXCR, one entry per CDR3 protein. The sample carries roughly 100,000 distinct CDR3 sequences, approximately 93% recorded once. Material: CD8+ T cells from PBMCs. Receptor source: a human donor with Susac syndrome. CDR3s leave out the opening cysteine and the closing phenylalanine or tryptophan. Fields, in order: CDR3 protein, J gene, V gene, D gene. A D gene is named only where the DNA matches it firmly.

ASSPQGDEQF,TRBJ2-1,TRBV18,-
ASSWGTATYEQY,TRBJ2-7,TRBV5-1,-
ASSPGLLNTEAF,TRBJ1-1,TRBV27,-
ASSPETSGASYEQY,TRBJ2-7,TRBV5-4,TRBD2
SARDGAEAKNIQY,TRBJ2-4,TRBV20-1,-
ASSESGAYNNEQF,TRBJ2-1,TRBV9,TRBD2
ASSFKSGEQY,TRBJ2-7,TRBV5-4,-
ASSLQGTEAF,TRBJ1-1,TRBV12-3/TRBV12-4,-
ASSLVGVTGELF,TRBJ2-2,TRBV13,-
ASSYSGAYEQY,TRBJ2-7,TRBV7-2,TRBD2
ASSSGTGGAYGYT,TRBJ1-2,TRBV5-4,-
ASSYGLAGGHQETQY,TRBJ2-5,TRBV7-2,TRBD2
ASSWTGNSGANVLT,TRBJ2-6,TRBV13,TRBD1
ASSVELAGGLETQY,TRBJ2-5,TRBV9,TRBD2
ASSPGHSYEQY,TRBJ2-7,TRBV12-3/TRBV12-4,-
ASSYSGDNQPQH,TRBJ1-5,TRBV6-5,-
ASRGESVEQY,TRBJ2-7,TRBV21-1,-
ASSRGAGYEEQY,TRBJ2-7,TRBV5-4,-
ASGFTPDYTVADTQY,TRBJ2-3,TRBV12-5,-
ASSWRDTEAF,TRBJ1-1,TRBV10-2,-
ASSPGGSGPVDTQY,TRBJ2-3,TRBV12-3/TRBV12-4,-
ASSLDRGNEQF,TRBJ2-1,TRBV7-2,TRBD1
ASSGWSSNNEQF,TRBJ2-1,TRBV2,-
ASSETDYGYT,TRBJ1-2,TRBV7-8,-
ASSPDGSGNTIY,TRBJ1-3,TRBV7-8,-
ASGISGGDLDTQY,TRBJ2-3,TRBV5-4,TRBD2
SVEDLVWGLDTQY,TRBJ2-3,TRBV29-1,-
ASSVDTGWSTYNEQF,TRBJ2-1,TRBV9,-